This T cell receptor beta chain was found in a study of shared clonotypes between healthy human individuals. This clone showed up just a few times. Its specificity is unknown. Unmatched junction bases numbered 5, after V lost 2 bases and J lost 4 bases. Germline V gene data show CDR1 as KGHSH and CDR2 as LQKENI. CDR3 length equals 15 residues. The table came from immunoSEQ multiplex PCR; TCRdb's copy has only in-frame clones and leaves some out. The repertoire holds some 660,000 clones, with more than 70% as singletons. Points from the study as a whole: When compared with the clonotypes that were shared by all four sorted-subset donors, the non-shared clonotypes turned out to have lower generation probabilities.

This TCR derives from a woman under 40 in good health. The chain recombines TRBV18 with TRBJ2-7, with 10 bases lining up with TRBD1. Sequencing used memory CD4+ T cells sorted from blood. Specified subset: CD45RA-negative fraction. The CDR3 is CASSPVGTGVYEQYF. CDR3 sequence (DNA): TGTGCCAGCTCACCAGTCGGGACAGGGGTGTACGAGCAGTACTTC.